This T cell receptor beta chain was documented in a study of cytomegalovirus exposure and HLA in healthy donors. General study findings and limits: Listed as cytomegalovirus-associated were 150 to 200 TCR beta chains. Most CMV-associated TCR beta chains appeared HLA-restricted in a later analysis.

PCR used 60 Vbeta primers and 13 Jbeta primers. TCRdb's copy holds only in-frame clones and misses some; the assay was immunoSEQ multiplex PCR. Here the sample spans approximately 150,000 clones, about 80% being singletons. Healthy individuals who donated bone marrow served as the donors. This clone was seen a few times. The antigen is undetermined. The TCR comes from a man aged 25-40 years in good health and CMV-seronegative. Sequencing was performed on PBMCs.

CDR3 nucleotide sequence: TGTGCCAGCAGCTTTGGGGCGAAGGGCGAGCAGTACTTC. It codes for CASSFGAKGEQYF. This chain joins TRBV13 and TRBJ2-7; tentatively, D is TRBD1 (5 bases). The V gene's germline CDR1 is PRHDT and CDR2 FYEKMQ (reference sequence). The CDR3 is made up of 13 amino acids. V dropped 3 bases and J dropped 6 bases, with 12 bases sitting between them.